Below are 18 T cell receptor beta chains sequenced from a single sample in a study of T cell changes during pregnancy in multiple sclerosis. Profiled with immunoSEQ multiplex PCR; TCRdb holds only in-frame clones, not every one. The sample records about 75,000 clones, around nine tenths being singletons. Sequencing was performed on CD4+ T cells from peripheral blood mononuclear cells, taken before pregnancy. The receptors here all came from a female donor with multiple sclerosis, enrolled in a pregnancy study.

This chain joins TRBV19 and TRBJ2-7; 10 bases line up with TRBD1. After removal of 3 bases from V and 6 bases from J, the junction contained 8 bases not matched to a gene. The CDR3 spans 15 residues. Germline values: CDR1 LNHDA, CDR2 SQIVND (reference sequence). Written as DNA, the CDR3 is TGTGCCAGTAGTATCAATGACAGGGGGCGGATCGAGCAGTACTTC. Translating gives CASSINDRGRIEQYF.

The chain uses TRBV29-1 and TRBJ1-1; 7 nucleotides line up with TRBD1. Germline CDR1 reads SQVTM; CDR2 reads ANQGSEA. The CDR3 spans 14 residues. The trim removed 6 bases at V and 1 base at J, leaving 8 bases unmatched. DNA of the CDR3: TGCAGCGTCCTCCTCAGACAGGGGAACACTGAAGCTTTCTTT. Translation: CSVLLRQGNTEAFF.

This clone was counted between two and nine times. The genes are TRBV19 and TRBJ1-2; TRBD1 matches 7 bases. The junction had 8 bases not matched to a gene; V was cut back by 6 bases and J by 1 base. The CDR3 totals 15 residues. CDR1 is LNHDA and CDR2 is SQIVND in the germline V gene (reference sequence). CDR3 amino acids: CASRETTGNNYGYTF. CDR3 DNA: TGTGCCAGTAGAGAAACGACAGGGAATAACTATGGCTACACCTTC.

The chain couples TRBV5-6 to TRBJ1-2; 10 bases are shared with TRBD1. Trimming removed 0 bases from V and 8 bases from J; junction bases left unmatched: 10. From germline, CDR1 is SGHDT and CDR2 YYEEEE. This CDR3 spans 16 amino acids. The CDR3, as DNA: TGTGCCAGCAGCTTGGGGACAGGGGGGGAGTATGGAGGCTACACCTTC. Translation: CASSLGTGGEYGGYTF. Together with reference TRBV5-6 and TRBJ1-2, the CDR3 gives the full variable domain: DAGVTQSPTHLIKTRGQQVTLRCSPKSGHDTVSWYQQALGQGPQFIFQYYEEEERQRGNFPDRFSGHQFPNYSSELNVNALLLGDSALYLCASSLGTGGEYGGYTFGSGTRLTVV.

This clone was recorded only once. This chain uses TRBV6-1 with TRBJ2-4; weak D call: TRBD1 (6 bases). Germline assignment: CDR1 MNHNS and CDR2 SASEGT. This CDR3 comprises 14 residues. The V gene lost 0 bases and the J gene lost 9 bases, with 12 bases spanning the gap. CDR3 in DNA: TGTGCCAGCAGTGAAGCTTGGGACATCGGCATTCAGTACTTC. It is translated as CASSEAWDIGIQYF.

A single count supports this clone. The V call is TRBV7-8, the J call TRBJ2-7; TRBD2 matches at 11 bases. The V gene's germline CDR1 is SGHVS and CDR2 FQNEAQ. V lost 7 bases, J lost 3 bases, and 14 bases stayed unmatched. The CDR3 has 17 residues. CDR3 residues: CASTARAAGLAGYEQYF. The CDR3 DNA reads TGTGCCAGCACCGCCCGGGCTGCTGGACTAGCGGGCTACGAGCAGTACTTC.

The chain combines TRBV29-1 with TRBJ2-1, with D possibly being TRBD2 (6 bases). The CDR3 is 13 residues long. The germline gives CDR1 SQVTM, CDR2 ANQGSEA. The V end lost 7 bases, the J end lost 7 bases, and 17 bases lay between the germline ends. In DNA, the CDR3 is TGCAGCGCCCTTCGACTAGACAGTAATGAGCAGTTCTTC. Translating it yields CSALRLDSNEQFF.

V is TRBV7-9 and J is TRBJ2-1; 11 bases fit TRBD2. CDR1 and CDR2 from the germline V gene are SEHNR and FQNEAQ (reference sequence). V gave up 8 bases and J gave up 4 bases; unmatched junction bases: 4. This CDR3 comprises 14 residues. The CDR3 DNA reads TGTGCCAGCTTAGCGGGGGGGACTTACAATGAGCAGTTCTTC. This sequence encodes CASLAGGTYNEQFF.

The chain has TRBV5-1 and TRBJ2-3; D gene ambiguous. V was pared by 8 bases and J by 3 bases, with 10 bases between. The CDR3 sequence is 12 residues long. Germline V lookup: CDR1 SGHRS, CDR2 YFSETQ. The CDR3 loop is CASSQMTDTQYF. The CDR3, as DNA: TGCGCCAGTTCCCAGATGACAGATACGCAGTATTTT.

This clone was counted a single time. The genes are TRBV6-5 and TRBJ1-2; D is perhaps TRBD1 (6 bases). Germline assignment: CDR1 MNHEY and CDR2 SVGAGI. This CDR3 has 15 amino acids. V was pared by 8 bases and J by 8 bases, with 24 bases between. The CDR3 nucleotides read TGTGCCAGCTATATACAGGGAAAGGGTACCGGGGGCTACACCTTC. Protein: CASYIQGKGTGGYTF.

The genes are TRBV19 and TRBJ1-5, with TRBD1 matching 7 bases. After removal of 7 bases from V and 5 bases from J, the junction contained 23 bases not matched to a gene. Germline V lookup: CDR1 LNHDA, CDR2 SQIVND (reference sequence). The CDR3 loop spans 19 amino acids. CDR3 DNA: TGTGCCAGTACTCCCCTACCCAAGGTGACAGGGCTGGGGGATCAGCCCCAGCATTTT. Protein product: CASTPLPKVTGLGDQPQHF.

V and J are TRBV28 and TRBJ2-2; 14 bases line up with TRBD2. V gave up 5 bases and J gave up 4 bases; unmatched junction bases: 6. The length of the CDR3 is 17 residues. Germline V lookup: CDR1 MDHEN, CDR2 SYDVKM. The CDR3 loop is CASSRLGLAGVTGELFF. In DNA, the CDR3 is TGTGCCAGCAGTCGACTGGGACTAGCGGGAGTCACCGGGGAGCTGTTTTTT.

The chain joins TRBV6-5 to TRBJ2-7, with no clear D. Per the germline V gene, CDR1 is MNHEY and CDR2 is SVGAGI. V lost 8 bases to trimming and J lost 3 bases, with 17 bases between them. The CDR3 totals 14 residues. The CDR3 DNA reads TGTGCCAGCGCGGTAACGGGTACTTTCTACGAGCAGTACTTC. It yields the protein CASAVTGTFYEQYF.

This clone has just one count. This chain joins TRBV7-2 and TRBJ2-5; tentatively, D is TRBD1 (5 bases). Germline V gene sequence: CDR1 SGHTA, CDR2 FQGNSA. Trimming shortened V by 1 base and J by 1 base, and 13 bases separated the two germline ends. This CDR3 is built from 16 residues. The CDR3 loop reads CASSLGQGLVQETQYF. The CDR3 DNA follows: TGTGCCAGCAGCTTAGGGCAGGGCCTGGTCCAAGAGACCCAGTACTTC.

The rearrangement joins TRBV14 to TRBJ2-7; the D gene is possibly TRBD1 (6 bases). From germline, CDR1 is SGHDN and CDR2 FVKESK. This CDR3 has 15 residues. The germline V and J ends were trimmed by 4 bases and 3 bases, with 16 bases remaining between them. CDR3: CASSPTGTRLYEQYF. Written as DNA, the CDR3 is TGTGCCAGCAGCCCGACGGGGACAAGACTCTACGAGCAGTACTTC. Drawing the rest from reference TRBV14 and TRBJ2-7, the complete variable domain is EAGVTQFPSHSVIEKGQTVTLRCDPISGHDNLYWYRRVMGKEIKFLLHFVKESKQDESGMPNNRFLAERTGGTYSTLKVQPAELEDSGVYFCASSPTGTRLYEQYFGPGTRLTVT.

The chain recombines TRBV6-1 with TRBJ1-6; a weak D match, TRBD1 (5 bases). Trimming stripped 0 bases from V and 7 bases from J, with 13 bases between. The V gene's germline CDR1 is MNHNS and CDR2 SASEGT. This CDR3 has 16 amino acids. The CDR3, as DNA: TGTGCCAGCAGTGAAGCGTCGACGGGGGGAAATTCACCCCTCCACTTT. Its protein is CASSEASTGGNSPLHF.

V and J are TRBV5-4 and TRBJ1-1, with D possibly TRBD1 on 5 matching bases. Germline assignment: CDR1 SGHNT and CDR2 YYREEE (reference sequence). This CDR3 spans 13 amino acids. V was cut by 1 base and J by 1 base, with 5 bases left in between. DNA for the CDR3: TGTGCCAGCAGCTTGAGGGGGAACACTGAAGCTTTCTTT. It yields the protein CASSLRGNTEAFF. The complete variable domain, with remaining parts taken from reference TRBV5-4 and TRBJ1-1, reads ETGVTQSPTHLIKTRGQQVTLRCSSQSGHNTVSWYQQALGQGPQFIFQYYREEENGRGNFPPRFSGLQFPNYSSELNVNALELDDSALYLCASSLRGNTEAFFGQGTRLTVV.

The table lists this clone with a few counts. The chain recombines TRBV23-1 with TRBJ2-3; 9 bases are shared with TRBD1. Being an ORF, TRBV23-1 has a function that is uncertain. V dropped 9 bases and J dropped 5; count of bases not matched to a gene: 9. The length of the CDR3 is 14 residues. For the CDR3, the DNA is TGCGCCAGTCTCCGGGACAGGGTTGGAGATACGCAGTATTTT. It translates to CASLRDRVGDTQYF.